This T cell receptor beta chain was sequenced during a study of CD8 T cells in Susac syndrome (dated by TCRdb to between 2018 and 2021). Regarding the research as a whole: Repertoire sequencing was used to test whether CD8+ T cell activation and differentiation in Susac syndrome was antigen driven. Beyond this particular receptor, the publication reports: The study acknowledged that relatively few individuals were included in the TCR sequencing and HLA analysis.

For this clonotype: The antigen this receptor binds is unknown. No much larger clone exists at a distance of one base, and base qualities are not known.

Peripheral blood CD8+ and CD4+ T cells from healthy donors, Susac syndrome patients and multiple sclerosis patients were profiled by high-throughput TCR beta sequencing. Healthy donors were included as age- and sex-matched controls. Bulk CD8+ and CD4+ T cells were purified magnetically by negative isolation, whereas CD8+ TEMRA cells were enriched by FACS. Blood was collected in EDTA tubes and processed within 24 hours, with PBMCs isolated through density gradient centrifugation. PBMCs intended for TCR sequencing were cryopreserved in liquid nitrogen and thawed later in a water bath at 37 degrees C. The sorted or isolated CD4+, CD8+ and CD8+ TEMRA cells reached a purity of at least 90%. V is pared back by 2 bases and J by 8 bases, with 16 bases lying between the germline termini. Via the germline V gene (reference sequence), CDR1 is SEHNR and CDR2 FQNEAQ. CDR3 length: 16 amino acids, cysteine to phenylalanine. The CDR3 DNA has 48 bases and is translated from base 1.

RNA was extracted with the RNeasy kit and 0.5 to 1 ug was reverse transcribed using random hexamers. The immunoSEQ multiplex PCR assay, which covers 54 Vbeta and 13 Jbeta segments, was used to amplify TCR beta CDR3 regions. Bias from PCR amplification was corrected by using a synthetic template baseline for primer optimization and for computational correction. In the authors' own workflow: Reads were assigned to V, D and J genes according to IMGT and analyzed in immunoSEQ Analyzer, with only productive sequences retained. Clonality was computed as one minus Shannon entropy normalized by log2 of the number of productive unique sequences. For each patient and control, public and private clones were evaluated among the 100 most prevalent clones. Susac-specific clones were defined as absent from healthy and MS cohorts, roughly 1,100 published viral clones and other ImmuneACCESS disease sequences. Using fastp trimming at Q25 and MiXCR clonotype assembly, TCRdb reanalyzed the public sequencing data and kept in-frame beta chains. Each entry is one CDR3 protein sequence, shown with its most common DNA and genes. These V and J calls rely on TCRdb rather than the paper's analysis. This sample holds approximately 170,000 distinct CDR3 sequences; approximately 90% were observed only once. Roughly 0.08% of the sample is in the top ten clones.

Sequencing used CD4+ T cells from PBMCs. In this chain, TRBV7-9 is recombined with TRBJ1-6, with TRBD1 perhaps the D gene, on 6 matching bases. The sequence came from a human donor in good health. The nucleotide sequence reads TGTGCCAGCAGCTTAACTGTGTACAGGGACTATTCACCCCTCCACTTT. Translated, this is CASSLTVYRDYSPLHF.